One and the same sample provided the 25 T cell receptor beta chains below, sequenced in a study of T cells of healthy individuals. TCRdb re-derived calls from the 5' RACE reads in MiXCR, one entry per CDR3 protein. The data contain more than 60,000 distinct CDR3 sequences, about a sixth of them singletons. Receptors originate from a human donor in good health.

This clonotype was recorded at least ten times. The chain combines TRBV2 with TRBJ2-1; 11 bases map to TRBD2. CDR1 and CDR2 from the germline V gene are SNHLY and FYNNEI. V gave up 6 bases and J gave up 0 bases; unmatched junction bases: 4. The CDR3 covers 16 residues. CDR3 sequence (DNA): TGTGCCAGCAGACCTAGCGGGGGGAGCTCCTACAATGAGCAGTTCTTC. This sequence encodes CASRPSGGSSYNEQFF.

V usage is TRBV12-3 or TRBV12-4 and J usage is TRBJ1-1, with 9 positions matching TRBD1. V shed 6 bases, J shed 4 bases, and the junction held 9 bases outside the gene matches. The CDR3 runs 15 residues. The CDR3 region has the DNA TGTGCCAGCAGGCCGGGACAGGGTAAGGGCACTGAAGCTTTCTTT. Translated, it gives CASRPGQGKGTEAFF.

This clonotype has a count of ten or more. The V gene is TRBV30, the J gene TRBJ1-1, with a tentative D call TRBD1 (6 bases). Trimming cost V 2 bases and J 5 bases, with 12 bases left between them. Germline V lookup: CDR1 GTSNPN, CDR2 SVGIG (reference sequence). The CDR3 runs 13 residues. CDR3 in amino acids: CAWSKGGGTEAFF. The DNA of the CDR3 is TGTGCCTGGAGTAAGGGGGGGGGGACTGAAGCTTTCTTT.

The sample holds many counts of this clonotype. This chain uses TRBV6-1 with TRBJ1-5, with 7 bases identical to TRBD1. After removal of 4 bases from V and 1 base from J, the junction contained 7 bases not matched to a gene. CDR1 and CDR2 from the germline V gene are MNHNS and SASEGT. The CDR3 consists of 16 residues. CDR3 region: CASSANRGASNQPQHF. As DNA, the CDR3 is TGTGCCAGCAGTGCTAACAGGGGTGCGAGCAATCAGCCCCAGCATTTT.

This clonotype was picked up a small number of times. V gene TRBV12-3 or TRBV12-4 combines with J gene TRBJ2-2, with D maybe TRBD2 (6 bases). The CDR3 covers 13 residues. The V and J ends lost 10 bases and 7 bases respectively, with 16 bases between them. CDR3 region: CAIIGDSNGELFF. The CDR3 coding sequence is TGTGCCATCATAGGGGACTCAAACGGGGAGCTGTTTTTT.

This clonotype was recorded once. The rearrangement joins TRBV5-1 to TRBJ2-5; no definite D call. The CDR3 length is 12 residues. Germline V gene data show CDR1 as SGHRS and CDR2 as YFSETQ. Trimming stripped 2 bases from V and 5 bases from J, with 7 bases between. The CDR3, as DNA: TGCGCCAGCAGCTTCTCGTTGGAGACCCAGTACTTC. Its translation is CASSFSLETQYF.

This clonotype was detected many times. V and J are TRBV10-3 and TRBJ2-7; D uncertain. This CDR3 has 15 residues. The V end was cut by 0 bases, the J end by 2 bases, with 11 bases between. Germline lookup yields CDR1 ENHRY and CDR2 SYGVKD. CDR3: CAISESFGRTYEQYF. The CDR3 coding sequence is TGTGCCATCAGTGAGTCGTTTGGACGGACCTACGAGCAGTACTTC.

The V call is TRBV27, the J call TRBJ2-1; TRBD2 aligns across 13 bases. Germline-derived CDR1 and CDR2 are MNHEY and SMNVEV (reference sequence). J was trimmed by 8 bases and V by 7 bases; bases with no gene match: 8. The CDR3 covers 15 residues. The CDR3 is CASTLLAGGDDEQFF. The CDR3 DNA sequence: TGTGCCAGCACCTTACTAGCGGGAGGGGACGATGAGCAGTTCTTC.

The CDR3 here is CASSPPMYPEAFF. DNA of the CDR3: TGTGCCAGCAGCCCCCCGATGTACCCTGAAGCTTTCTTT. The chain uses TRBV7-9 and TRBJ1-1; D ambiguous. Trimming pared 5 bases from V and 6 bases from J, leaving 13 bases between. The CDR3 loop spans 13 amino acids. The V gene's germline CDR1 is SEHNR and CDR2 FQNEAQ (reference sequence). Full variable domain (remainder filled in from reference TRBV7-9 and TRBJ1-1): DTGVSQNPRHKITKRGQNVTFRCDPISEHNRLYWYRQTLGQGPEFLTYFQNEAQLEKSRLLSDRFSAERPKGSFSTLEIQRTEQGDSAMYLCASSPPMYPEAFFGQGTRLTVV.

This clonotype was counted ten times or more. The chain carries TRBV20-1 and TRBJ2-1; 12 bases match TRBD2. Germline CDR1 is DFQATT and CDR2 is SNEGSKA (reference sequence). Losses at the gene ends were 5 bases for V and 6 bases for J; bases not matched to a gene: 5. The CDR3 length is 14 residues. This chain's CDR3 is CSADGLAGSNEQFF. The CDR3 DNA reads TGCAGTGCTGACGGACTAGCGGGAAGCAATGAGCAGTTCTTC.

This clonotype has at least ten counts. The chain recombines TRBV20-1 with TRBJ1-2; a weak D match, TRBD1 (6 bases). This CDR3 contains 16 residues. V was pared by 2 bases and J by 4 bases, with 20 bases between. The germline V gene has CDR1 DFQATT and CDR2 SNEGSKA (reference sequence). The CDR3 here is CSARSTTGAPPYGYTF. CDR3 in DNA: TGCAGTGCTAGATCAACGACAGGTGCACCCCCCTATGGCTACACCTTC.

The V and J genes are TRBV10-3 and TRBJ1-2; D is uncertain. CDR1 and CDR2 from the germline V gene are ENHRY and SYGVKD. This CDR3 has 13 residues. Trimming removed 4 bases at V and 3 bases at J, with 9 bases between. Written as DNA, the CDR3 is TGTGCCATCAGTGCGAGGAGGGACTATGGCTACACCTTC. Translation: CAISARRDYGYTF.

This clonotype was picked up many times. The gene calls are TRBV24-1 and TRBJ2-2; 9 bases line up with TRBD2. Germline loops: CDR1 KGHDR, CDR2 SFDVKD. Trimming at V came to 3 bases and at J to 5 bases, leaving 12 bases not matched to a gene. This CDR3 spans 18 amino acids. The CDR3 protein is CATSDGDSGSSRTGELFF. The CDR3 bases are TGTGCCACCAGTGATGGGGATAGCGGGAGCTCGAGAACCGGGGAGCTGTTTTTT.

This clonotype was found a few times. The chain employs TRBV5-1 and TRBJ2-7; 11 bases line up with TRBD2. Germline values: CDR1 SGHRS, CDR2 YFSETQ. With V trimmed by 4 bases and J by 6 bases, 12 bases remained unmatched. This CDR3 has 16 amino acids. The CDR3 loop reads CASSRMGTSGPGEQYF. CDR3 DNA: TGCGCCAGCAGCCGCATGGGGACTAGCGGTCCGGGCGAGCAGTACTTC.

The chain's CDR3 is CATSDPAGKSIRTEAFF. CDR3 DNA: TGTGCCACCAGTGATCCAGCTGGTAAGTCAATCCGCACTGAAGCTTTCTTT. The chain links TRBV24-1 to TRBJ1-1; no clear D. Trimming removed 3 bases at V and 4 bases at J, with 20 bases between. The germline gives CDR1 KGHDR, CDR2 SFDVKD. This CDR3 region has 17 residues.

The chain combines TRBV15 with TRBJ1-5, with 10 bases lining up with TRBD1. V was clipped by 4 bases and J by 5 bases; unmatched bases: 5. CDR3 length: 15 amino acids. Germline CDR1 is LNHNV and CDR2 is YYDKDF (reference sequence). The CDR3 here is CATSIDRGRDQPQHF. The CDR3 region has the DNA TGTGCCACCAGCATAGACAGGGGGCGCGATCAGCCCCAGCATTTT.

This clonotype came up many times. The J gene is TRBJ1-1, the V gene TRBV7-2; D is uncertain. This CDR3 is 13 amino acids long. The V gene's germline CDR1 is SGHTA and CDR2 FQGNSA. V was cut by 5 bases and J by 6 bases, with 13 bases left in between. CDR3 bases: TGTGCCAGCAGCAAAGGTTGGGAGGCTGAAGCTTTCTTT. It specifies CASSKGWEAEAFF.

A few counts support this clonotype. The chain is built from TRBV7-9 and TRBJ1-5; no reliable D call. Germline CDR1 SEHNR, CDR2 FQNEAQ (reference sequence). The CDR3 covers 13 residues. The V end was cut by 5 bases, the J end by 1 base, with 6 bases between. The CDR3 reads CASSQDSNQPQHF. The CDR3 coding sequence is TGTGCCAGCAGCCAGGACAGCAATCAGCCCCAGCATTTT.

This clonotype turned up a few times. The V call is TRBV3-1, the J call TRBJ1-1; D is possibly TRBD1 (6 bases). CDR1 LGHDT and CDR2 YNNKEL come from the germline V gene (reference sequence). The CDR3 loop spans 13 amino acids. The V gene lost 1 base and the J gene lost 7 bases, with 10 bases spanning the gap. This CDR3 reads CASSQAGVNEAFF. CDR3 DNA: TGTGCCAGCAGCCAAGCAGGGGTCAATGAAGCTTTCTTT.

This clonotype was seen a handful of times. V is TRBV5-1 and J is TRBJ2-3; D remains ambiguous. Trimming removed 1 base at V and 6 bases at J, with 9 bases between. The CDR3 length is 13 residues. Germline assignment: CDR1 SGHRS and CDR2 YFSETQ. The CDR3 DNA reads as TGCGCCAGCAGCTTGTATAGAACGGATACGCAGTATTTT. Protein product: CASSLYRTDTQYF.

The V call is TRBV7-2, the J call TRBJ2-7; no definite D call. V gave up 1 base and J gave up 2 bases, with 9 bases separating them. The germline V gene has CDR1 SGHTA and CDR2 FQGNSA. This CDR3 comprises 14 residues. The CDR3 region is CASSLGKGTYEQYF. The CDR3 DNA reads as TGTGCCAGCAGCTTAGGGAAGGGCACCTACGAGCAGTACTTC.

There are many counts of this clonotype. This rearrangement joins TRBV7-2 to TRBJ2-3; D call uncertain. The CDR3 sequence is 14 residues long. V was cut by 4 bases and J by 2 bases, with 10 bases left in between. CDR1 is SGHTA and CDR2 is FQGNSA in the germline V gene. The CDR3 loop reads CASSSLGNTDTQYF. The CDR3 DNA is TGTGCCAGCAGCTCACTTGGTAACACAGATACGCAGTATTTT.

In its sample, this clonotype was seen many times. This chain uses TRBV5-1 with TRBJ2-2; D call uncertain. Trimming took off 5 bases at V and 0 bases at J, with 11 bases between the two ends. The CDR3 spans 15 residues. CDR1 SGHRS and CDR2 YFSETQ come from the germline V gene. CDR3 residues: CASRPQESNTGELFF. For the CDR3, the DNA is TGCGCCAGCAGGCCCCAGGAATCGAACACCGGGGAGCTGTTTTTT.

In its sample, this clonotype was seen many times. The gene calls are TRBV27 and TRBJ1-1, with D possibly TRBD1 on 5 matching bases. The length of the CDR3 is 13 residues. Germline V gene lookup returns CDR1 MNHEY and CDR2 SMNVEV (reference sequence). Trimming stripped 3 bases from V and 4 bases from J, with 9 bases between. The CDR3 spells CASSFGGSTEAFF. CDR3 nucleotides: TGTGCCAGCAGTTTCGGGGGTAGCACTGAAGCTTTCTTT.

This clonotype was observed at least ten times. The chain's CDR3 is CASSFGLNTEAFF. CDR3 DNA sequence: TGTGCCAGCAGCTTCGGGCTGAACACTGAAGCTTTCTTT. The genes are TRBV7-9 and TRBJ1-1, with D unresolved. The V end was cut by 3 bases, the J end by 0 bases, with 5 bases between. Germline V gene data show CDR1 as SEHNR and CDR2 as FQNEAQ (reference sequence). The CDR3 sequence is 13 residues long.